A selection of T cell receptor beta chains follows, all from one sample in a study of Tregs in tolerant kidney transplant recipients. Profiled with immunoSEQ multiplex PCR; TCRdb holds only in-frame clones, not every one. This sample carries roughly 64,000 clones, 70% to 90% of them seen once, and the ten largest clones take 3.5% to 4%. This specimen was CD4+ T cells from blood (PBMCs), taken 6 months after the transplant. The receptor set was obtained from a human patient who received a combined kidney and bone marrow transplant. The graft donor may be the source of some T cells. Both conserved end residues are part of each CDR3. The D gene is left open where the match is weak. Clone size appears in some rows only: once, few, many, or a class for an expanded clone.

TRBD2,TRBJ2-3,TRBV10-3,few,CAIGRLAGSTDTQYF,TGTGCCATCGGCCGACTAGCGGGGAGCACAGATACGCAGTATTTT
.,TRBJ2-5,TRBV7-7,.,CASSKRQEQAQYF,TGTGCCAGCAGCAAGCGACAGGAGCAGGCCCAGTACTTC
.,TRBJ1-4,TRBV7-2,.,CASSLAPNNEKLFF,TGTGCCAGCAGCTTAGCTCCAAATAATGAAAAACTGTTTTTT
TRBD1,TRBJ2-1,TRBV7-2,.,CASSRIGTGGYNEQFF,TGTGCCAGCAGCAGAATCGGGACAGGGGGCTACAATGAGCAGTTCTTC
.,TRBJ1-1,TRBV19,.,CASSQKNTEAFF,TGTGCCAGTAGTCAGAAGAACACTGAAGCTTTCTTT
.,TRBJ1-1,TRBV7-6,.,CASSLVVNTEAFF,TGTGCCAGCAGCTTAGTCGTGAACACTGAAGCTTTCTTT
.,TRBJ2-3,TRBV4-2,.,CASSQDPLSGAGTDTQYF,TGTGCCAGCAGCCAAGATCCTTTATCAGGGGCAGGGACAGATACGCAGTATTTT
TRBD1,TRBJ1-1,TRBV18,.,CASSPRQGNTEAFF,TGTGCCAGCTCACCTCGACAGGGGAACACTGAAGCTTTCTTT
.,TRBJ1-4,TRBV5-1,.,CASRATGRGIERVFF,TGCGCCAGCAGGGCGACAGGAAGGGGTATAGAAAGAGTGTTTTTT
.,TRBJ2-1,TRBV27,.,CASSLAGQAYNEQFF,TGTGCCAGCAGTTTAGCGGGGCAGGCCTACAATGAGCAGTTCTTC
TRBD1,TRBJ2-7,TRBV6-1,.,CASSEFGQGYEQYF,TGTGCCAGCAGTGAATTTGGACAGGGGTACGAGCAGTACTTC
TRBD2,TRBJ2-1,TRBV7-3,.,CASSPIAGSYNEQFF,TGTGCCAGCAGCCCAATAGCGGGATCCTACAATGAGCAGTTCTTC
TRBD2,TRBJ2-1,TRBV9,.,CASRGGSSANNEQFF,TGTGCCAGCAGGGGGGGGTCTAGCGCAAACAATGAGCAGTTCTTC
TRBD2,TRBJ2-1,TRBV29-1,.,CSVVGGFGYNEQFF,TGCAGCGTTGTGGGGGGGTTCGGGTACAATGAGCAGTTCTTC
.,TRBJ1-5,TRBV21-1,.,CASSILTGAGTGVFSSHDQPQHF,TGTGCCAGCAGCATCCTAACTGGGGCCGGGACAGGGGTTTTCTCGTCCCACGATCAGCCCCAGCATTTT
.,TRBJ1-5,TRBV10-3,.,CAISEFGYGNQPQHF,TGTGCCATCAGTGAGTTCGGGTACGGCAATCAGCCCCAGCATTTT
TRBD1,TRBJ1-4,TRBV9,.,CASSARTGLLEKLFF,TGTGCCAGCAGCGCCCGGACAGGGTTACTGGAAAAACTGTTTTTT
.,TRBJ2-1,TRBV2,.,CASSEAGYNEQFF,TGTGCCAGCAGTGAGGCAGGTTACAATGAGCAGTTCTTC
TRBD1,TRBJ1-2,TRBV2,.,CATTRRDSYGYTF,TGTGCCACTACCCGACGGGACAGCTATGGCTACACCTTC
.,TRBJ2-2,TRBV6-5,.,CASSHRGSAGELFF,TGTGCCAGCAGTCATAGGGGGTCAGCCGGGGAGCTGTTTTTT
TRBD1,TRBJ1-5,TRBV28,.,CASSRSRNTGGSNQPQHF,TGTGCCAGCAGCCGATCTAGAAATACAGGGGGTAGCAATCAGCCCCAGCATTTT
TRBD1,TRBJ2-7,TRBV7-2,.,CASSRSGGQGTYEQYF,TGTGCCAGCAGCCGTAGTGGGGGACAGGGAACCTACGAGCAGTACTTC
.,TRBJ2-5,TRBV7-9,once,CASSLAGAGNRETQYF,TGTGCCAGCAGCTTAGCGGGGGCAGGGAATAGGGAGACCCAGTACTTC
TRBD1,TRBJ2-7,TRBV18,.,CASSPLRDRIYEQYF,TGTGCCAGCTCACCACTAAGGGACAGGATCTACGAGCAGTACTTC
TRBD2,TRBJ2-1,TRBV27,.,CASRPWTSGIGEQFF,TGTGCCAGCAGACCGTGGACTAGCGGGATCGGTGAGCAGTTCTTC
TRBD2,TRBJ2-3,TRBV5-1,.,CASSLGLAISTDTQYF,TGCGCCAGCAGCTTGGGACTAGCGATTAGCACAGATACGCAGTATTTT
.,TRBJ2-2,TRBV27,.,CASWSGDTGELFF,TGTGCCAGCTGGTCAGGGGACACCGGGGAGCTGTTTTTT
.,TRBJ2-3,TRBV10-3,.,CAISTAGRGDTQYF,TGTGCCATCAGTACCGCAGGGCGGGGAGATACGCAGTATTTT
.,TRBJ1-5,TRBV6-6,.,CASSVHRGNQPQHF,TGTGCCAGCAGTGTTCACAGGGGCAATCAGCCCCAGCATTTT
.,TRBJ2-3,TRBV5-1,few,CASHNTDTQYF,TGCGCCAGCCACAACACAGATACGCAGTATTTT
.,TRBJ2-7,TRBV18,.,CASSLYVPGVDEQYF,TGTGCCAGCTCACTATACGTCCCCGGGGTGGACGAGCAGTACTTC
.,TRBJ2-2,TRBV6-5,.,CASSYYRDTGELFF,TGTGCCAGCAGTTACTATCGAGACACCGGGGAGCTGTTTTTT
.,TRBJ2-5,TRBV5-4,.,CASSLVGGETQYF,TGTGCCAGCAGCCTGGTGGGGGGAGAGACCCAGTACTTC
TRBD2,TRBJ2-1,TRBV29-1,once,CSALSSGSSYNEQFF,TGCAGCGCCCTCTCTAGCGGGAGTTCGTACAATGAGCAGTTCTTC